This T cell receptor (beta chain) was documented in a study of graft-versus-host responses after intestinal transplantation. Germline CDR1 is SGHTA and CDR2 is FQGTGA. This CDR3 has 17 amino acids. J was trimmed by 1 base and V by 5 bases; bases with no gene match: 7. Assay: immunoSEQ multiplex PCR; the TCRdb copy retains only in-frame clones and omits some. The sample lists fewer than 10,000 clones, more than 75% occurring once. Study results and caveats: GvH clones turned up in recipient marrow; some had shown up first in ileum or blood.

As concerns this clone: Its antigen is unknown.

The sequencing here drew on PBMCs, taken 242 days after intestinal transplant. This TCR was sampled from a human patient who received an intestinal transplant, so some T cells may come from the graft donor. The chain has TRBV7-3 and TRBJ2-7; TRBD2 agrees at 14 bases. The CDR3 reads CASSPWGLAGVSYEQYF. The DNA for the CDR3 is TGTGCCAGCAGCCCATGGGGACTAGCGGGAGTATCCTACGAGCAGTACTTC.